This T cell receptor (beta chain) derives from a study of blood T cells in healthy people across ages. Each sample had at least 6 million PBMCs isolated. Germline assignment: CDR1 SGHNT and CDR2 YENEEA. The CDR3 is 16 residues long. Combining a sample-barcoded 5' primer with a J-beta primer mix, a second PCR ran for roughly 7 to 12 cycles. TCRdb passed the 5' RACE reads through MiXCR, listing each CDR3 protein once. In the table there are hundreds of thousands of distinct CDR3 sequences, around 43% of which are singletons. This sequence joins TRBV11-3 and TRBJ2-4; TRBD2 aligns across 13 bases. Judging by the DNA end, TRBJ2-5 fits better; the J call may be wrong. The sequence was collected from a man aged 80 or over in good health. Sequencing used blood. CDR3: CASSSGTSGNQETQYF. CDR3 in DNA: TGTGCCAGCAGCTCGGGGACTAGCGGGAACCAAGAGACCCAGTACTTC.